These 8 T cell receptor beta chains originate from one sample sequenced in a study of identical twins. TCRdb reanalysed the 5' RACE reads using MiXCR and keeps one entry per CDR3 protein. The data hold 600,000 to 800,000 distinct CDR3 sequences, with 21% observed a single time. These data were also filed under a second study, of T cells expressing NK-cell markers.

Sequenced sample: PBMCs. The source is a woman aged 18-29 years in good health.

The gene calls are TRBV6-2 or TRBV6-3 and TRBJ1-2; D gene unclear. CDR1 is MNHEY and CDR2 is SVGEGT in the germline V gene. This CDR3 spans 11 amino acids. Trimming took off 6 bases at V and 6 bases at J, with 8 bases between the two ends. DNA for the CDR3: TGTGCCAGCAGAGCCTTCCATGGCTACACCTTC. Its protein is CASRAFHGYTF.

This chain joins TRBV20-1 and TRBJ1-6, with D unclear. Deletions cut 0 bases from V and 7 bases from J, with 16 bases between. In germline, CDR1 is DFQATT, CDR2 SNEGSKA (reference sequence). The CDR3 runs to 16 residues. CDR3 protein: CSARDPALLGNSPLHF. CDR3 sequence (DNA): TGCAGTGCTAGAGATCCGGCCCTCTTGGGGAATTCACCCCTCCACTTT.

The chain links TRBV6-5 to TRBJ2-3; the D gene could be TRBD1 or TRBD2 (6 bases each). Deletions cut 2 bases from V and 2 bases from J, with 8 bases between. Germline values: CDR1 MNHEY, CDR2 SVGAGI. The length of the CDR3 is 14 residues. The CDR3 DNA sequence: TGTGCCAGCAGTTACCCGGGGGCCACAGATACGCAGTATTTT. It yields the protein CASSYPGATDTQYF.

The genes are TRBV12-3 or TRBV12-4 and TRBJ1-3, with a weak D call TRBD1 (5 bases). The CDR3 consists of 13 residues. Trimming cost V 5 bases and J 4 bases, with 9 bases left between them. The CDR3 bases are TGTGCCAGCAGTCCAGGGTTCGGAAACACCATATATTTT. This gives the protein CASSPGFGNTIYF.

This clonotype occurred many times. This chain joins TRBV12-3 or TRBV12-4 and TRBJ1-1; D is unclear. The length of the CDR3 is 12 residues. V lost 8 bases and J lost 2, with 9 bases in between. The CDR3 loop reads CASSPLNTEAFF. Here the CDR3 DNA reads TGTGCCAGCTCACCACTTAACACTGAAGCTTTCTTT.

This clonotype was recorded many times. V is TRBV10-3 and J is TRBJ2-1; D is possibly TRBD2 (6 bases). The CDR3 loop spans 15 amino acids. Trimming pared 6 bases from V and 5 bases from J, leaving 17 bases between. The germline V gene encodes CDR1 ENHRY and CDR2 SYGVKD. The CDR3 DNA sequence: TGTGCCATCAGGGACTACCACCGCCCAGACAATGAGCAGTTCTTC. It encodes CAIRDYHRPDNEQFF.

The V gene is TRBV7-2, the J gene TRBJ2-7; D is perhaps TRBD2 (5 bases). Germline CDR1 is SGHTA and CDR2 is FQGNSA. The ends were cut back, 0 bases at V and 3 bases at J, with 21 bases in the middle. This CDR3 comprises 18 residues. This CDR3 reads CASSLALASPKMGYEQYF. CDR3 nucleotides: TGTGCCAGCAGCTTAGCCCTGGCTAGCCCAAAAATGGGCTACGAGCAGTACTTC.

The V call is TRBV25-1, the J call TRBJ1-1; D is undetermined. In germline, CDR1 is MGHDK, CDR2 SYGVNS. This CDR3 is built from 14 residues. The V and J ends lost 5 bases and 6 bases respectively, with 16 bases between them. CDR3 amino acids: CASSSSALMPEAFF. In nucleotides, the CDR3 is TGTGCCAGCAGTTCATCTGCGTTAATGCCTGAAGCTTTCTTT.